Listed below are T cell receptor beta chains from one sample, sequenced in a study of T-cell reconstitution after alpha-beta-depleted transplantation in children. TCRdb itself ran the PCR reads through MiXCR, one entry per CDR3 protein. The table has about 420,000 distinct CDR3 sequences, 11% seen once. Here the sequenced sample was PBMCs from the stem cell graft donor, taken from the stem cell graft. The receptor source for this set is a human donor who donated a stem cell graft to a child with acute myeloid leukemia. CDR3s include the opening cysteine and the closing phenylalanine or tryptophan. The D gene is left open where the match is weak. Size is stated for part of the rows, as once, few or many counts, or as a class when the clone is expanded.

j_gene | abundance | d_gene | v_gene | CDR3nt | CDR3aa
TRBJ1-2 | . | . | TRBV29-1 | TGCAGCGTTGAGTCTTCGGCTGTCGGGGGTGGCTACACCTTC | CSVESSAVGGGYTF
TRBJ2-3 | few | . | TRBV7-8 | TGTGCCAGCAGCCGCCGGGTGTCAGGCACAGATACGCAGTATTTT | CASSRRVSGTDTQYF
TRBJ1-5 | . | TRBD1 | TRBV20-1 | TGCAGTGCAAGTAAACAGGGGGCGACCTCCCGTTCCCAGCATTTT | CSASKQGATSRSQHF
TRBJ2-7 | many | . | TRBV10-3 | TGTGCCATCAGTGAGTCCACAGGCTCCTACGAGCAGTACTTC | CAISESTGSYEQYF
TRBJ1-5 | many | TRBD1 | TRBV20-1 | TGCAGTGCTTCGAAGGGGGCCGGCCAGCCCCAGCATTTT | CSASKGAGQPQHF
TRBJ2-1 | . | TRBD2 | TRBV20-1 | TGCAGTGCTAGACGGACTAGCGGGAGAAATGAGCAGTTCTTC | CSARRTSGRNEQFF
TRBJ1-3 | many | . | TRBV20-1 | TGCAGTGCTAGTGTCTCCAACTCTGGAAACACCATATATTTT | CSASVSNSGNTIYF
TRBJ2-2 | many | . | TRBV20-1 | TGCAGTGCTAGAGATCGGGGGGCCGGGACTACGAACACCGGGGAGCTGTTTTTT | CSARDRGAGTTNTGELFF
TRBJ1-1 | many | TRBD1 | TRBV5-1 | TGCGCCAGCAGCTTGACCTGGACAGGAGGAATGAACACTGAAGCTTTCTTT | CASSLTWTGGMNTEAFF
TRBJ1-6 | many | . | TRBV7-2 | TGTGCCAGCAGCTTAGCGCGTTTCCAGCATAGCTCCTATAATTCACCCCTCCACTTT | CASSLARFQHSSYNSPLHF
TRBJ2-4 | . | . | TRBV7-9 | TGTGCCAGCAGCCTAGAACCGGTAAACATTCAGTACTTC | CASSLEPVNIQYF
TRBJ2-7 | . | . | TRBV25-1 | TGTGCCAGCGGAACCGCAGACTACGAGCAGTACTTC | CASGTADYEQYF
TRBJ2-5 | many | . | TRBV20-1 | TGCAGTGCTAGAGCGGTTCCCAGCATGGACAGACCGCAAGAGAGGGCCCAGTACTTC | CSARAVPSMDRPQERAQYF
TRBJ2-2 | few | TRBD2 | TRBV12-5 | TGTGCTAGTGGTTTGGCGGGACTAGCGGGAGGTAGCGACACCGGGGAGCTGTTTTTT | CASGLAGLAGGSDTGELFF
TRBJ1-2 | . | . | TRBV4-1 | TGCGCCAGCAGCCAAGCTGTTAAGGACAAGGCCCTTAGGGGCTACACCTTC | CASSQAVKDKALRGYTF
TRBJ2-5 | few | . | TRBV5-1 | TGCGCCAGCAGCTTGGCCGGACAAGAGGGTGAGACCCAGTACTTC | CASSLAGQEGETQYF
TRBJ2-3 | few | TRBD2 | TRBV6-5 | TGTGCCAGCAGTTACTGGCCTTCGGCTAGCGGGGGCCCGGATACGCAGTATTTT | CASSYWPSASGGPDTQYF
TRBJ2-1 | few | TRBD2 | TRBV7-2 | TGTGCCAGCAGCTATGTCACGGGACTAGCGGGAGCAAGGTACAATGAGCAGTTCTTC | CASSYVTGLAGARYNEQFF
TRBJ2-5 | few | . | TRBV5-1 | TGCGCCAGCAGCTCGGGGGATGTGGCTCAAGAGACCCAGTACTTC | CASSSGDVAQETQYF
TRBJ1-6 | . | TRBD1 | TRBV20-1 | TGCAGTGCTAGTAAGGGACAGGTTAATTCACCCCTCCACTTT | CSASKGQVNSPLHF
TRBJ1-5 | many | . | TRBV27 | TGTGCCAGCTCCCCCACCATCGGGGGCAATCAGCCCCAGCATTTT | CASSPTIGGNQPQHF
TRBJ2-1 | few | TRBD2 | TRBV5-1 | TGCGCCAGCAGCTCACTAGCGGGCAAACTGGACAATGAGCAGTTCTTC | CASSSLAGKLDNEQFF
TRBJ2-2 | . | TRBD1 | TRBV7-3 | TGTGCCAGCAGCTTTCAAGGGGGCTCGGCCGGGGAGCTGTTTTTT | CASSFQGGSAGELFF
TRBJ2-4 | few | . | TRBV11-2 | TGTGCCAGCAGCTTAGGGAAGGAGATTCAGTACTTC | CASSLGKEIQYF
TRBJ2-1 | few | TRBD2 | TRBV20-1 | TGCAGTGCTAGGCCTCCGGGACTAGCGGGGGGTAGTGAGCAGTTCTTC | CSARPPGLAGGSEQFF
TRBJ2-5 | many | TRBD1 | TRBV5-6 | TGTGCCAGCAGCTCCTCGGGACAGGGGACTGGAGAGACCCAGTACTTC | CASSSSGQGTGETQYF
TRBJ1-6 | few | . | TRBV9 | TGTGCCAGCAGCGAGGACAGTTTGTCACCCCTCCACTTT | CASSEDSLSPLHF
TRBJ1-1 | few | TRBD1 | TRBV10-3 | TGTGCCATCAGCGGAACAGGGGCGGGAACTGAAGCTTTCTTT | CAISGTGAGTEAFF
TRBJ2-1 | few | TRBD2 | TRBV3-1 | TGTGCCAGCAGCCAAGAAGGACTAGCTATCAATGAGCAGTTCTTC | CASSQEGLAINEQFF
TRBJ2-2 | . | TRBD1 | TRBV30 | TGTGCCTGGAGTAATCCGGCAGGGGGCTTCGGGGAGCTGTTTTTT | CAWSNPAGGFGELFF
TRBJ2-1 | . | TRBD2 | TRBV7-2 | TGTGCCAGCAGCATTACTAGCGGGACAGACAATGAGCAGTTCTTC | CASSITSGTDNEQFF
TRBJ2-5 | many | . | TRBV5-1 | TGCGCCAGCAAGTCTCCCACGAATGAAGAGACCCAGTACTTC | CASKSPTNEETQYF
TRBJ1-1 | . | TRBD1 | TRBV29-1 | TGCAGCGTGGAGGGGACAGTTGAAGCTTTCTTT | CSVEGTVEAFF
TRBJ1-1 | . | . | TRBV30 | TGTGCCTGGAGTGTTTCAGTGAACACTGAAGCTTTCTTT | CAWSVSVNTEAFF
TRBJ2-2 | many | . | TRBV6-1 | TGTGCCAGCAGCCCCTTCTCGGGGATAAACACCGGGGAGCTGTTTTTT | CASSPFSGINTGELFF
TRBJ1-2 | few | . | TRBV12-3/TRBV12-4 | TGTGCCAGCGCTCGACAGGCCGGGGCTCTCTATGGCTACACCTTC | CASARQAGALYGYTF
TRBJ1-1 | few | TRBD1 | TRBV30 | TGTGCCTGGAGTGTTGGGACAGGTTATACGACTGAAGCTTTCTTT | CAWSVGTGYTTEAFF
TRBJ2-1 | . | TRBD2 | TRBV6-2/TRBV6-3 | TGTGCCAGCAGCCCTGCTAGTAGCGGGAGCCTCAATGAGCAGTTCTTC | CASSPASSGSLNEQFF
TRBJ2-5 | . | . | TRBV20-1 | TGCAGTGCTCCCGGGGCGGGATCAACGGAGACCCAGTACTTC | CSAPGAGSTETQYF
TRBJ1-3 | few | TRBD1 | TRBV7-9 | TGTGCCAGCAGCCCTGACAGGGGAGGTGGAAACACCATATATTTT | CASSPDRGGGNTIYF